These T cell receptor beta chains were read from a single sample in a study of blood T cell repertoires in COVID-19. The assay was immunoSEQ multiplex PCR, and TCRdb's table has in-frame clones only and misses some. In the table there are fewer than 400,000 clones, under 95% of which are singletons. The sequencing sample was made of PBMCs or T cells enriched from blood (not recorded which). The receptors here all came from a woman aged 25 to 39 who had recovered from COVID-19. CDR3s include the opening cysteine and the closing phenylalanine or tryptophan. A D gene is named only where the DNA matches it firmly.

d_call j_call cdr3_length v_call cdr3_nt cdr3_aa
- TRBJ2-5 16 TRBV28 TGTGCCAGCACCACCCCAGCGTGGGCAGGGAAAGAGACCCAGTACTTC CASTTPAWAGKETQYF
- TRBJ1-2 13 TRBV6-5 TGTGCCAGCAGCCCGGACAGATACTATGGCTACACCTTC CASSPDRYYGYTF
- TRBJ1-4 13 TRBV2 TGTGCCAGCGGGGGGACGCCTAATGAAAAACTGTTTTTT CASGGTPNEKLFF
- TRBJ1-2 11 TRBV28 TGTGCCAGCACCGGGGTTTATGGCTACACCTTC CASTGVYGYTF
TRBD1 TRBJ2-7 15 TRBV27 TGTGCCAGCAGTTTACTATCGGGACAGGGCTACGAGCAGTACTTC CASSLLSGQGYEQYF
TRBD1 TRBJ1-5 14 TRBV6-5 TGTGCCAGCAGACGTACAGGGGGCGGTCAGCCCCAGCATTTT CASRRTGGGQPQHF
- TRBJ1-3 14 TRBV5-1 TGCGCCAGCAGCTTGGACGGGACTGGAAACACCATATATTTT CASSLDGTGNTIYF
- TRBJ2-7 15 TRBV27 TGTGCCAGCAGTTTGGTAGCCGCGAGCTCCTACGAGCAGTACTTC CASSLVAASSYEQYF
TRBD2 TRBJ2-1 20 TRBV7-2 TGTGCCAGCAGCTTAGCGGTCTGGTATGGGCGGGGAGGGCGCTACAATGAGCAGTTCTTC CASSLAVWYGRGGRYNEQFF
- TRBJ2-1 17 TRBV7-6 TGTGCCAGCAGCTTAGAGTCGGGTGGCGGGAAATACAATGAGCAGTTCTTC CASSLESGGGKYNEQFF
TRBD2 TRBJ2-3 16 TRBV5-5 TGTGCCAGCAGGCCCCCTAGCGGGGCTAGCACAGATACGCAGTATTTT CASRPPSGASTDTQYF
TRBD2 TRBJ2-2 14 TRBV2 TGTGCCAGCCCGGCGGGGGATAACACCGGGGAGCTGTTTTTT CASPAGDNTGELFF
TRBD1 TRBJ2-2 15 TRBV5-6 TGTGCCAGCAGCTGGGACAGGGTTAGTACCGGGGAGCTGTTTTTT CASSWDRVSTGELFF
TRBD1 TRBJ1-2 15 TRBV5-1 TGCGCCAGCAGCACGGGATCGACAGGGCGCTATGGCTACACCTTC CASSTGSTGRYGYTF
- TRBJ2-4 16 TRBV18 TGTGCCAGCTCACCCGTAGTGGGACTAGCCAAAAACATTCAGTACTTC CASSPVVGLAKNIQYF
TRBD1 TRBJ1-4 13 TRBV5-1 TGCGCCAGCAGCTTGGTAGGGGACAGAGAACTGTTTTTT CASSLVGDRELFF
- TRBJ2-3 14 TRBV10-3 TGTGCCATCAGGAGGGGGGGAGTCACAGATACGCAGTATTTT CAIRRGGVTDTQYF